The present T cell receptor (beta chain) was sequenced within a study of blood T cell repertoires in COVID-19. In the study overall: Material from acute and convalescent COVID-19 was sourced from the United States, Italy and Spain.

Under the authors' procedure: Nucleated cell number was recorded as an estimate derived from reference gene primer amplification. Sequencing was performed with immunoSEQ multiplex PCR; in TCRdb, only in-frame clones are kept and a portion is missing. For V, J and clone size, that table is used; D and trimming come from the DNA. In the table there are over 55,000 clones, around 91% of which are singletons. Only one count was recorded for this clone. This CDR3 contains 13 residues. The V gene's germline CDR1 is MNHEY and CDR2 SVGEGT. V shed 5 bases and J shed 7 bases, with 15 bases lying between them. This TCR came from a human donor in a cohort sampled during active COVID-19. The sequenced material came from peripheral blood. The chain joins TRBV6-2 or TRBV6-3 to TRBJ2-7; D might be TRBD2 (5 bases). CDR3 loop: CASSADWSGEQYF. DNA of the CDR3: TGTGCCAGCAGTGCCGACTGGTCGGGGGAGCAGTACTTC.